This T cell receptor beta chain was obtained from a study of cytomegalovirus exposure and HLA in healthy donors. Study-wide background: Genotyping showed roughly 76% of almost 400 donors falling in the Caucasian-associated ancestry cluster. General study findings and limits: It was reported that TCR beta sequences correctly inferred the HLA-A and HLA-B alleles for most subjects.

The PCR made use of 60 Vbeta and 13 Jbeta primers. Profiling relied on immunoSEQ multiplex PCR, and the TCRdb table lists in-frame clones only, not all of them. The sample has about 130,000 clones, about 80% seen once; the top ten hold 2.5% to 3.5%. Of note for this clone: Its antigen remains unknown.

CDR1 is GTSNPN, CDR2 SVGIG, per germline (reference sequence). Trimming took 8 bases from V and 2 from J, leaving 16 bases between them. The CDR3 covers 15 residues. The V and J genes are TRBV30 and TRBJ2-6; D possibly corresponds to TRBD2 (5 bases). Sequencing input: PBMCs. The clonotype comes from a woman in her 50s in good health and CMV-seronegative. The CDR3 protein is CAGRVLRTGANVLTF. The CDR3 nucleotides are TGTGCCGGGCGGGTTCTTCGGACTGGGGCCAACGTCCTGACTTTC.